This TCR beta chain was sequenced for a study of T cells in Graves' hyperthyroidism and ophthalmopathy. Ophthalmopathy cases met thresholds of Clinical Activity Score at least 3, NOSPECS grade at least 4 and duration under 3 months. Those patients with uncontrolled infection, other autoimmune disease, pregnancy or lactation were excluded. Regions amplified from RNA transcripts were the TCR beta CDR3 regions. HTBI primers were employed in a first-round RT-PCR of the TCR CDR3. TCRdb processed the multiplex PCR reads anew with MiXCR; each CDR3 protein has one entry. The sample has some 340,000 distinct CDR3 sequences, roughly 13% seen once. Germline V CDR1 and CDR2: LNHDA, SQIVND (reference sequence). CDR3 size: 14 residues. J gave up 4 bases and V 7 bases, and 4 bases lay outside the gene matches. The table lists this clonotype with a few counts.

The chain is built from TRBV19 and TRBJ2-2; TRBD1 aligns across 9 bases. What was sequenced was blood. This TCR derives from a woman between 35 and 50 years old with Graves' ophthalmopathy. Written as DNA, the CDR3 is TGTGCCAGTATTCGGACAGGGGCCACCGGGGAGCTGTTTTTT. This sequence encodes CASIRTGATGELFF. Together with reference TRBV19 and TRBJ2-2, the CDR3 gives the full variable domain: DGGITQSPKYLFRKEGQNVTLSCEQNLNHDAMYWYRQDPGQGLRLIYYSQIVNDFQKGDIAEGYSVSREKKESFPLTVTSAQKNPTAFYLCASIRTGATGELFFGEGSRLTVL.